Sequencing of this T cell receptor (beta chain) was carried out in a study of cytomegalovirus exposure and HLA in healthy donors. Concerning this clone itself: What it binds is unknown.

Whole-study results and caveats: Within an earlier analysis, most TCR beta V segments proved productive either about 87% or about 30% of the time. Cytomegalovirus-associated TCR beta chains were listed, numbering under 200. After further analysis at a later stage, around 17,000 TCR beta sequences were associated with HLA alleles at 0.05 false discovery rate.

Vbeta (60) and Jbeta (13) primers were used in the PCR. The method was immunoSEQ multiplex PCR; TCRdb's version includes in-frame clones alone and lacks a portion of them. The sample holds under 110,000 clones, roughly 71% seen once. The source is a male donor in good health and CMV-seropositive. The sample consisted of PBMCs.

This CDR3 is CSVDGGRAGKNEQFF. The CDR3, as DNA: TGCAGCGTGGATGGCGGGAGGGCCGGGAAGAATGAGCAGTTCTTC. The chain uses TRBV29-1 and TRBJ2-1; 9 nucleotides match TRBD2. The germline V gene encodes CDR1 SQVTM and CDR2 ANQGSEA. Trimming at V came to 6 bases and at J to 7 bases, leaving 13 bases not matched to a gene. This CDR3 is built from 15 residues.